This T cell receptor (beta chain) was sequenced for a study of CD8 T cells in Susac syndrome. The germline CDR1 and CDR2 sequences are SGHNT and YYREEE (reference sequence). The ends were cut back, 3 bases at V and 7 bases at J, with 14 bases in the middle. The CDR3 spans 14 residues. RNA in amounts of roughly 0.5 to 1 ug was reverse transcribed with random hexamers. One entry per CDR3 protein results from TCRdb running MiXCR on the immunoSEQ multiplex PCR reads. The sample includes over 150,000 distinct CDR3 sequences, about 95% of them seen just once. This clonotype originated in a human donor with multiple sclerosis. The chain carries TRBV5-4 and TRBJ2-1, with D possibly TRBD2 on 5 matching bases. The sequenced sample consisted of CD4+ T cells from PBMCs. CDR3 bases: TGTGCCAGCAGCTCCCCGGGCGGGCGGAATGAGCAGTTCTTC. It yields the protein CASSSPGGRNEQFF. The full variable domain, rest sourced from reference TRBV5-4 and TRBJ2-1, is ETGVTQSPTHLIKTRGQQVTLRCSSQSGHNTVSWYQQALGQGPQFIFQYYREEENGRGNFPPRFSGLQFPNYSSELNVNALELDDSALYLCASSSPGGRNEQFFGPGTRLTVL.